The 25 T cell receptor beta chains listed next were all sequenced from one sample in a study of beta chain features in type 1 diabetes. Study results and caveats: Moderate yet significant TCRB CDR3 shortening was seen in Type 1 diabetes patients in all four CD4+ subsets.

Their target antigens are unknown. All of the isolated RNA was reverse transcribed, so expressed TCRB transcripts were sequenced. Clones were read by immunoSEQ multiplex PCR, and TCRdb kept only the in-frame ones, dropping some. The data show hundreds of thousands of clones, around 16% seen once. Sequences were obtained from naive CD4+ T cells from blood. All receptors derive from a man aged 18 to 29 with type 1 diabetes.

This clone has only a few counts. This chain uses TRBV2 with TRBJ2-1; 7 bases are shared with TRBD2. Per germline, CDR1 SNHLY and CDR2 FYNNEI. This CDR3 is built from 15 residues. Trimming took 3 bases from V and 8 from J; bases not matched to a gene: 10. CDR3 amino acids: CASSDEIGLEHEQFF. In DNA, the CDR3 is TGTGCCAGCAGTGATGAGATCGGACTAGAACATGAGCAGTTCTTC.

The chain is built from TRBV7-9 and TRBJ2-5; D is unclear. Germline lookup yields CDR1 SEHNR and CDR2 FQNEAQ (reference sequence). This CDR3 region has 12 residues. Trimming cost V 3 bases and J 11 bases, with 13 bases left between them. CDR3: CASSLPTDYQYF. The CDR3 nucleotides read TGTGCCAGCAGCTTGCCTACCGATTATCAGTACTTC.

This clone showed up just a few times. This chain links TRBV29-1 with TRBJ2-5; D is perhaps TRBD2 (6 bases). V gave up 5 bases and J gave up 2 bases, with 12 bases separating them. Looked up from germline, CDR1 is SQVTM and CDR2 is ANQGSEA. There are 13 residues in the CDR3. DNA for the CDR3: TGCAGCGTTAAGGGACTCTTACAAGAGACCCAGTACTTC. This gives the protein CSVKGLLQETQYF.

V is TRBV7-9 and J is TRBJ2-7; possibly TRBD2 for D (6 bases). CDR1 is SEHNR, CDR2 FQNEAQ, per germline (reference sequence). The ends were cut back, 6 bases at V and 0 bases at J, with 15 bases in the middle. This CDR3 spans 15 amino acids. The CDR3 sequence is CASSFGVADSYEQYF. CDR3 bases: TGTGCCAGCAGTTTCGGGGTAGCGGACTCCTACGAGCAGTACTTC.

This clone occurred a few times. The rearrangement joins TRBV29-1 to TRBJ2-7, with 12 positions matching TRBD1. The germline V gene encodes CDR1 SQVTM and CDR2 ANQGSEA. CDR3 length: 14 amino acids. V was clipped by 6 bases and J by 3 bases; unmatched bases: 6. The CDR3 DNA reads TGCAGCGTAGGGACAGGGGGCGAAGGCTACGAGCAGTACTTC. Translated, it gives CSVGTGGEGYEQYF.

In its sample, this clone was seen a few times. The rearrangement links TRBV29-1 to TRBJ2-7; 11 nucleotides match TRBD1. The V segment lost 2 bases and the J segment 4 bases; nucleotides outside the gene matches: 4. The germline V gene encodes CDR1 SQVTM and CDR2 ANQGSEA. The CDR3 consists of 14 residues. Here the CDR3 DNA reads TGCAGCGTTGAATCCGGGACAGGGGGTTACGAGCAGTACTTC. It translates to CSVESGTGGYEQYF.

This clone was found a few times. J is TRBJ2-3 and V is TRBV29-1; 10 bases match TRBD2. CDR1 SQVTM and CDR2 ANQGSEA come from the germline V gene. This CDR3 spans 14 amino acids. With V trimmed by 8 bases and J by 2 bases, 7 bases remained unmatched. The CDR3 loop reads CSSSGTSDTDTQYF. The CDR3 nucleotides are TGCAGCTCCTCCGGGACTAGCGACACAGATACGCAGTATTTT.

With regard to this clone: Other DNA sequences in the same sample also yield this CDR3. The rearrangement links TRBV5-1 to TRBJ2-3, with D possibly TRBD2 on 5 matching bases. The CDR3 has 15 residues. V lost 0 bases, J lost 2 bases, and 10 bases lay in between. Germline V gene data show CDR1 as SGHRS and CDR2 as YFSETQ. The CDR3 DNA follows: TGCGCCAGCAGCTTGGTTGGGCGGGTCACAGATACGCAGTATTTT. This translates into CASSLVGRVTDTQYF.

V and J are TRBV7-2 and TRBJ1-5, with TRBD1 identical over 8 bases. Per the germline V gene, CDR1 is SGHTA and CDR2 is FQGNSA. Trimming removed 6 bases from V and 6 bases from J; junction bases left unmatched: 4. CDR3 size: 13 residues. CDR3 sequence (DNA): TGTGCCAGCAGACAGGGGGTGCTTCAGCCCCAGCATTTT. It codes for CASRQGVLQPQHF.

The table lists this clone with a few counts. The chain is built from TRBV6-1 and TRBJ1-2, with no clear D. The V end lost 0 bases, the J end lost 4 bases, and 9 bases lay between the germline ends. CDR1 is MNHNS and CDR2 is SASEGT in the germline V gene. The CDR3 is 14 residues long. CDR3 nucleotide sequence: TGTGCCAGCAGTGAAGCCAGCGCAGTCTATGGCTACACCTTC. Its protein product is CASSEASAVYGYTF.

This chain connects TRBV9 to TRBJ1-2; D uncertain. This CDR3 is built from 16 residues. Trimming removed 0 bases from V and 0 bases from J, with 12 bases in between. CDR1 SGDLS and CDR2 YYNGEE come from the germline V gene. DNA of the CDR3: TGTGCCAGCAGCGTAGACGCTAGGACTTCTAACTATGGCTACACCTTC. It specifies CASSVDARTSNYGYTF.

The table lists this clone with a few counts. V gene TRBV5-1 combines with J gene TRBJ2-1; 15 nucleotides align to TRBD2. CDR1 and CDR2 (germline): SGHRS, YFSETQ. Unmatched junction bases numbered 4, after V lost 4 bases and J lost 2 bases. The CDR3 covers 17 residues. CDR3 coding DNA: TGCGCCAGCAGCCTCGGACTAGCGGGAGGGCCCTACAATGAGCAGTTCTTC. It specifies CASSLGLAGGPYNEQFF.

V and J are TRBV21-1 and TRBJ2-5; the table assigns TRBD1, which was not confirmed against the DNA. TRBV21-1 is a pseudogene locus. This CDR3 region has 17 residues. Here the CDR3 reads CASTLTSGQGRQETQYF. In nucleotides, the CDR3 is TGTGCCAGCACCTTAACCTCGGGACAGGGGAGACAAGAGACCCAGTACTTC.

This clone was recorded a few times. V is TRBV4-3 and J is TRBJ2-1; weak D call: TRBD2 (6 bases). The V and J ends lost 4 bases and 7 bases respectively, with 20 bases between them. CDR3 length: 16 amino acids. Per the germline V gene, CDR1 is LGHNA and CDR2 is YSLEER. DNA for the CDR3: TGCGCCAGCAGCCCCGGGGCGGGGATCCCAGGGAATGAGCAGTTCTTC. It specifies CASSPGAGIPGNEQFF.

V gene TRBV30 combines with J gene TRBJ2-2; TRBD2 aligns across 11 bases. The CDR3 contains 14 residues. Trimming cost V 6 bases and J 5 bases; bases outside gene matches: 5. CDR1 and CDR2 from the germline V gene are GTSNPN and SVGIG (reference sequence). In nucleotides, the CDR3 is TGTGCCTGTCTAGCGGGAGGTCGTACCGGGGAGCTGTTTTTT. Its protein is CACLAGGRTGELFF.

The rearrangement joins TRBV6-5 to TRBJ2-2, with 8 nucleotides matching TRBD2. J gave up 6 bases and V 0 bases, and 3 bases lay outside the gene matches. The germline V gene has CDR1 MNHEY and CDR2 SVGAGI. The CDR3 extends over 15 amino acids. The CDR3 coding sequence is TGTGCCAGCAGTTACTCGAGCGGGGGCCCCGGGGAGCTGTTTTTT. It specifies CASSYSSGGPGELFF.

This clone was counted between two and nine times. The chain is built from TRBV10-3 and TRBJ2-1; a weak D match, TRBD2 (6 bases). The germline V and J ends were trimmed by 9 bases and 5 bases, with 14 bases remaining between them. Germline V gene lookup returns CDR1 ENHRY and CDR2 SYGVKD. The CDR3 covers 13 residues. The CDR3 is CAIAGPGDNEQFF. The CDR3 bases are TGTGCCATTGCGGGACCAGGAGACAATGAGCAGTTCTTC.

The J gene is TRBJ2-5, the V gene TRBV7-2; maybe TRBD2 (7 bases). CDR3 length equals 15 residues. Between the trimmed V and J ends, which lost 7 bases and 1 base, there was a span of 16 bases. CDR1 SGHTA and CDR2 FQGNSA come from the germline V gene. CDR3 in amino acids: CASTKRGGAQETQYF. Here the CDR3 DNA reads TGTGCCAGCACGAAGAGGGGGGGGGCCCAAGAGACCCAGTACTTC. The full variable domain, in which reference TRBV7-2 and TRBJ2-5 provide the parts outside the CDR3, is GAGVSQSPSNKVTEKGKDVELRCDPISGHTALYWYRQSLGQGLEFLIYFQGNSAPDKSGLPSDRFSAERTGGSVSTLTIQRTQQEDSAVYLCASTKRGGAQETQYFGPGTRLLVL.

This clone was observed a few times. This chain connects TRBV28 to TRBJ2-7; 9 nucleotides line up with TRBD2. Germline CDR1 and CDR2: MDHEN and SYDVKM. Trimming took 6 bases from V and 1 from J; bases not matched to a gene: 4. The CDR3 is 14 amino acids. The DNA for the CDR3 is TGTGCCAGCAGAAGGCTAGCGGGGTCCTACGAGCAGTACTTC. As protein: CASRRLAGSYEQYF.

The sample holds a few counts of this clone. V is TRBV5-4 and J is TRBJ1-2, with 11 bases aligning to TRBD1. Per the germline V gene, CDR1 is SGHNT and CDR2 is YYREEE (reference sequence). The CDR3 has 14 residues. V trimming: 4 bases; J trimming: 7 bases; junction bases outside the gene matches: 6. CDR3 residues: CASSPGQGARGYTF. The CDR3 DNA follows: TGTGCCAGCAGCCCCGGACAGGGGGCGCGTGGCTACACCTTC.

This clone has more than one count but fewer than ten. The chain couples TRBV5-6 to TRBJ1-1, with 7 bases lining up with TRBD1. The CDR3 sequence is 18 residues long. Germline V lookup: CDR1 SGHDT, CDR2 YYEEEE. The trim removed 2 bases at V and 0 bases at J, leaving 13 bases unmatched. The CDR3 loop reads CASSFGAQRTGMNTEAFF. The CDR3 DNA reads TGTGCCAGCAGCTTTGGGGCCCAGAGGACAGGAATGAACACTGAAGCTTTCTTT.

The rearrangement links TRBV7-9 to TRBJ2-5, with unresolved D. Trimming stripped 5 bases from V and 5 bases from J, with 9 bases between. The germline V gene has CDR1 SEHNR and CDR2 FQNEAQ (reference sequence). This CDR3 region has 12 residues. The CDR3 region is CASSPSQETQYF. The CDR3, as DNA: TGTGCCAGCAGCCCTTCCCAGGAGACCCAGTACTTC.

This clone was seen only a few times. CDR3 residues: CASSYRQGNSYEQYF. The CDR3 DNA follows: TGTGCCAGCAGTTACAGACAGGGGAACTCCTACGAGCAGTACTTC. The chain has TRBV6-5 and TRBJ2-7; 8 bases align to TRBD1. J gave up 0 bases and V 2 bases, and 3 bases lay outside the gene matches. The germline V gene has CDR1 MNHEY and CDR2 SVGAGI. This CDR3 has 15 residues.

This clone was seen only a few times. The rearrangement joins TRBV6-4 to TRBJ1-1; no definite D call. With 3 bases removed from V and 0 bases from J, the gap between germline ends came to 8 bases. CDR1 is MRHNA, CDR2 SNTAGT, per germline. This CDR3 contains 14 residues. The CDR3 loop reads CASSDSSMNTEAFF. CDR3 in DNA: TGTGCCAGCAGTGATTCCAGTATGAACACTGAAGCTTTCTTT.

V usage is TRBV6-4 and J usage is TRBJ2-7, with a tentative D call TRBD2 (5 bases). The CDR3 consists of 14 residues. CDR1 MRHNA and CDR2 SNTAGT come from the germline V gene. V was shortened by 8 bases and J by 7 bases, with 21 bases between the two germline ends. CDR3 DNA sequence: TGTGCCAGCGCGGAGCGGCCCACCTCGAGGGAGCAGTACTTC. Its translation is CASAERPTSREQYF.